The T cell receptor beta chain described here comes from a study of early T cells in non-severe SARS-CoV-2 infection (dated by TCRdb to 2020 to 2023). A note on the overall study: Bulk RNA from unsorted whole blood was used for TCR sequencing, so alpha and beta chains could not be paired. General study outcomes and caveats: VDJdb matching was skewed toward anti-spike CD8 responses and likely underestimated virus-specific expansions, missing private and CD4 specificities.

This clonotype was seen only a few times. Its binding antigen is unknown. No per-base quality is available; no much larger clone lies one base away. From the germline V gene, CDR1 is SGHAT and CDR2 is FQNNGV. The CDR3, cysteine through phenylalanine, is 16 amino acids long. Solely the CDR3 DNA is kept, with 48 bases framed from the first base. Trimming removed 4 bases from V and 0 bases from J, leaving 12 bases between the germline ends. Library method: 5' RACE. TCRdb names NextSeq 500 as the instrument used. To correct for sequencing error and PCR bias, the TCR library protocol tagged individual cDNA molecules with unique molecular identifiers. Both TCR alpha and beta chains were sequenced, and tight co-correlation was observed between alpha and beta sequence abundances in each sample. For the original study's pipeline: Decombinator V4 was used to annotate the V gene, J gene and CDR3 of the TCR sequences. TCRs were defined as expanded if a significant change between any two time points was detected under a Poisson model with p below 0.0001. TCR abundances were normalised to the total number of TCRs sequenced per sample and were expressed as counts per million. TRAV1-2 paired with TRAJ12, TRAJ20 or TRAJ33 defined MAIT TCRs, while TRAV10 paired with TRAJ18 defined iNKT TCRs. VDJdb, accessed 1 November 2021, was searched for CMV, EBV and SARS-CoV-2 annotated TCRs, excluding TCRs annotated for multiple antigens. Starting from the raw public reads, TCRdb applied fastp trimming at Q25, assembled clones with MiXCR and retained in-frame beta chains. Rows are unified per CDR3 protein, each entry keeping the most common DNA and genes. The V and J calls and clone size are TCRdb's, not the authors'. The sample contains roughly 100,000 distinct CDR3 sequences, around 12% of them found a single time. The ten largest account for approximately 6.4% of the sample.

This was a case-control study nested in a cohort of healthcare workers in London, UK, who had nasopharyngeal swab PCR tests and blood samples taken every week. Between 23 and 31 March 2020, the week of the UK lockdown, healthcare workers were enrolled and then followed up weekly for as long as 16 weeks. The rearrangement joined TRBV11-2 to TRBJ1-4; TRBD1 could be the D gene, as 6 bases match. The sequenced sample was whole blood. This TCR derives from an adult who was a healthcare worker with PCR-confirmed SARS-CoV-2 infection or an uninfected control (not recorded which). The CDR3 in this case is CASSSGTFATNEKLFF. The sequenced DNA is TGTGCCAGCAGCTCAGGGACATTTGCAACTAATGAAAAACTGTTTTTT.